The 15 T cell receptor beta chains below were found in one sample sequenced in a study of graft-versus-host responses after intestinal transplantation. Their recognized antigens are unknown. Libraries were prepared by immunoSEQ multiplex PCR; TCRdb keeps only in-frame clonotypes and omits some of them. The sample carries more than 60,000 clones, 90% recorded once. The source material was unstimulated CD8+ T cells sorted from spleen or lymph node cells, sampled before intestinal transplant. These receptor sequences come from a human donor who received an intestinal transplant.

CDR3 sequence: CASSQSRNKPGQQFGNTEAFF. DNA for the CDR3: TGCGCCAGCAGTCAATCCCGAAACAAACCGGGACAGCAGTTTGGGAACACTGAAGCTTTCTTT. The chain couples TRBV23-1 to TRBJ1-1, with 7 bases lining up with TRBD1. TRBV23-1 is reported as an ORF; its role is uncertain. V dropped 0 bases and J dropped 1; count of bases not matched to a gene: 20. The CDR3 is 21 residues long.

V is TRBV13 and J is TRBJ2-7; TRBD1 aligns across 8 bases. This CDR3 region has 15 residues. With 5 bases clipped from V and 0 bases from J, the junction kept 6 bases outside the gene matches. Germline-derived CDR1 and CDR2 are PRHDT and FYEKMQ (reference sequence). CDR3 coding DNA: TGTGCCAGCAGCCCGGGACAGGCGGTCTCCTACGAGCAGTACTTC. Protein product: CASSPGQAVSYEQYF.

This chain links TRBV29-1 with TRBJ1-2; 7 bases align to TRBD1. This CDR3 is built from 14 residues. The V segment lost 1 base and the J segment 4 bases; nucleotides outside the gene matches: 6. Germline CDR1 is SQVTM and CDR2 is ANQGSEA. The CDR3 here is CSVEGAGGSYGYTF. For the CDR3, the DNA is TGCAGCGTTGAAGGGGCAGGGGGTAGCTATGGCTACACCTTC. Together with reference TRBV29-1 and TRBJ1-2, the CDR3 gives the full variable domain: SAVISQKPSRDICQRGTSLTIQCQVDSQVTMMFWYRQQPGQSLTLIATANQGSEATYESGFVIDKFPISRPNLTFSTLTVSNMSPEDSSIYLCSVEGAGGSYGYTFGSGTRLTVV.

A few counts support this clone. The V call is TRBV5-6, the J call TRBJ2-7; tentatively, D is TRBD1 (6 bases). Germline V gene data show CDR1 as SGHDT and CDR2 as YYEEEE. The V and J ends lost 4 bases and 2 bases respectively, with 10 bases between them. The CDR3 sequence is 13 residues long. CDR3 loop: CASSRTETYEQYF. Here the CDR3 DNA reads TGTGCCAGCAGCCGGACAGAGACCTACGAGCAGTACTTC. The variable domain in full, with the rest retrieved from reference TRBV5-6 and TRBJ2-7, is DAGVTQSPTHLIKTRGQQVTLRCSPKSGHDTVSWYQQALGQGPQFIFQYYEEEERQRGNFPDRFSGHQFPNYSSELNVNALLLGDSALYLCASSRTETYEQYFGPGTRLTVT.

This chain uses TRBV7-3 with TRBJ2-1; D unresolved. The CDR3 spans 13 residues. Between the trimmed V and J ends, which lost 5 bases and 8 bases, there was a span of 13 bases. The germline CDR1 and CDR2 sequences are SGHTA and FQGTGA. CDR3: CASSPRLGDEQFF. The CDR3 DNA is TGTGCCAGCAGCCCGCGGCTAGGCGATGAGCAGTTCTTC. Full variable domain (rest looked up from reference TRBV7-3 and TRBJ2-1): GAGVSQTPSNKVTEKGKYVELRCDPISGHTALYWYRQSLGQGPEFLIYFQGTGAADDSGLPNDRFFAVRPEGSVSTLKIQRTERGDSAVYLCASSPRLGDEQFFGPGTRLTVL.

This clone was seen just once. The DNA of the CDR3 is TGTGCCAGCAGTTACCTTCGACTAGCAACAGATACGCAGTATTTT. It yields the protein CASSYLRLATDTQYF. J is TRBJ2-3 and V is TRBV6-7, with 7 bases identical to TRBD2. TRBV6-7 is sorted into the ORF group, with uncertain function. V dropped 2 bases and J dropped 3; count of bases not matched to a gene: 5. CDR3 length: 15 residues.

With respect to this clone: Sequence at one end of the junction differs from germline and may be a read error. The chain couples TRBV7-7 to TRBJ2-5; 9 bases fit TRBD1. The end of the DNA aligns better with TRBJ2-7, so the J call may be wrong. The CDR3 spans 14 residues. The germline V gene has CDR1 SSHAT and CDR2 FNYEAQ (reference sequence). CDR3 nucleotide sequence: TGTGCTAGCAGCCCGGGGACAGGGTGGGACGAGCAGTACTTC. Amino acids: CASSPGTGWDEQYF.

This clone was seen only once. This chain links TRBV6-1 with TRBJ2-7; TRBD2 aligns across 10 bases. This CDR3 is built from 15 residues. V dropped 2 bases and J dropped 6; count of bases not matched to a gene: 7. Germline CDR1 and CDR2: MNHNS and SASEGT. This chain's CDR3 is CASSENTGLAREQYF. CDR3 DNA sequence: TGTGCCAGCAGTGAAAACACGGGACTAGCGCGCGAGCAGTACTTC.

V gene TRBV19 combines with J gene TRBJ2-7, with TRBD1 matching over 9 bases. This CDR3 comprises 13 residues. The germline V gene encodes CDR1 LNHDA and CDR2 SQIVND (reference sequence). Trimming removed 7 bases from V and 5 bases from J; junction bases left unmatched: 6. The CDR3 here is CASTPGTGNEQYF. The CDR3 nucleotides are TGTGCCAGTACCCCCGGGACAGGGAACGAGCAGTACTTC. The full variable domain, its missing parts supplied by reference TRBV19 and TRBJ2-7, is DGGITQSPKYLFRKEGQNVTLSCEQNLNHDAMYWYRQDPGQGLRLIYYSQIVNDFQKGDIAEGYSVSREKKESFPLTVTSAQKNPTAFYLCASTPGTGNEQYFGPGTRLTVT.

This clone occurred once. The chain recombines TRBV27 with TRBJ1-1; D is undetermined. Germline loops: CDR1 MNHEY, CDR2 SMNVEV (reference sequence). With 2 bases removed from V and 1 base from J, the gap between germline ends came to 5 bases. This CDR3 comprises 13 residues. DNA for the CDR3: TGTGCCAGCAGTTTAAACAAGAACACTGAAGCTTTCTTT. The encoded protein is CASSLNKNTEAFF.

Only a few counts were recorded for this clone. The genes are TRBV25-1 and TRBJ2-7, with D possibly being TRBD1 (5 bases). Germline V gene data show CDR1 as MGHDK and CDR2 as SYGVNS. The CDR3 contains 15 residues. Trimming shortened V by 1 base and J by 3 bases, and 13 bases separated the two germline ends. The CDR3 spells CASSELEDIHYEQYF. CDR3 bases: TGTGCCAGCAGTGAATTAGAGGACATCCACTACGAGCAGTACTTC.

The chain is built from TRBV27 and TRBJ1-1; D is uncertain. Trimming removed 5 bases at V and 0 bases at J, with 13 bases between. The germline CDR1 and CDR2 sequences are MNHEY and SMNVEV (reference sequence). The CDR3 is 15 residues long. CDR3 DNA: TGTGCCAGCAGTGACGCGCCCGGGATGAACACTGAAGCTTTCTTT. It is translated as CASSDAPGMNTEAFF.

The chain is built from TRBV7-3 and TRBJ2-3; a possible D gene is TRBD1 (6 bases). V lost 5 bases to trimming and J lost 3 bases, with 15 bases between them. CDR1 is SGHTA and CDR2 is FQGTGA in the germline V gene. The CDR3 consists of 15 residues. This chain's CDR3 is CASSPTGFWTDTQYF. CDR3 bases: TGTGCCAGCAGCCCAACAGGGTTCTGGACAGATACGCAGTATTTT.

The rearrangement uses TRBV10-1 and TRBJ2-1; 9 bases align to TRBD1. CDR3 length: 15 residues. Germline lookup yields CDR1 WNHNN and CDR2 SYGVQD (reference sequence). V was clipped by 0 bases and J by 5 bases; unmatched bases: 2. In DNA form, the CDR3 reads TGCGCCAGCAGTGAGTCGAGGACAGGGGACAATGAGCAGTTCTTC. This sequence encodes CASSESRTGDNEQFF.

V and J are TRBV10-3 and TRBJ1-1; D possibly corresponds to TRBD1 (6 bases). This CDR3 has 14 residues. Looked up from germline, CDR1 is ENHRY and CDR2 is SYGVKD. Trimming shortened V by 7 bases and J by 2 bases, and 14 bases separated the two germline ends. CDR3 coding DNA: TGTGCCATCAACCAGGGGTGGGGAAACACTGAAGCTTTCTTT. It is translated as CAINQGWGNTEAFF.